These 24 T cell receptor beta chains share one sample of origin, sequenced in a study of T cells expressing NK-cell markers. TCRdb reworked the 5' RACE reads into one entry per CDR3 protein, no DNA. In all, the sample yields fewer than 300,000 distinct CDR3 sequences. The source material was blood T cells: a sorted CD56 or NKG2C T cell subset, CD4+ or CD8+ T cells, or bulk PBMC T cells (not recorded which). The receptors stem from a woman aged 18-70 years in good health.

The chain uses TRBV18 and TRBJ2-2; absent DNA, TCRdb's TRBD2 call cannot be checked. Germline CDR1 and CDR2: KGHSH and LQKENI. The CDR3 consists of 16 residues. CDR3: CASSPRLATNTGELFF.

V gene TRBV12-3 or TRBV12-4 combines with J gene TRBJ1-1; TCRdb selects TRBD1, and the lack of DNA leaves this call unchecked. This CDR3 region has 15 residues. The CDR3 spells CASSPGAVLNTEAFF.

The CDR3 loop is CASSRGGTQYF. This rearrangement joins TRBV27 to TRBJ2-3; TCRdb reports TRBD1, a call that lacks DNA to check it against. Germline assignment: CDR1 MNHEY and CDR2 SMNVEV (reference sequence). CDR3 length: 11 amino acids.

The chain joins TRBV12-3 or TRBV12-4 to TRBJ1-2. The CDR3 totals 14 residues. CDR3: CASRYKESNYGYTF.

The chain couples TRBV12-3 or TRBV12-4 to TRBJ2-1; TCRdb proposes TRBD2, but this gene call is untestable without DNA. This CDR3 is 15 amino acids long. The chain's CDR3 is CASSSPGLLYNEQFF.

The chain is built from TRBV5-1 and TRBJ2-2. The CDR3 contains 14 residues. Germline V gene sequence: CDR1 SGHRS, CDR2 YFSETQ. CDR3 protein: CASSFMVATGELFF.

The chain recombines TRBV30 with TRBJ1-4; TCRdb's D call of TRBD1 is untestable without DNA. From germline, CDR1 is GTSNPN and CDR2 SVGIG (reference sequence). The CDR3 contains 12 residues. The CDR3 loop reads CAADRDWEKLFF.

The rearrangement joins TRBV7-2 to TRBJ2-3; TCRdb designates TRBD1, a call that cannot be tested without DNA. This CDR3 region has 14 residues. Germline V gene sequence: CDR1 SGHTA, CDR2 FQGNSA. The CDR3: CASSLVGAADTQYF.

The chain is built from TRBV28 and TRBJ2-2; the D call of TRBD2 rests on TCRdb alone, since no DNA is present to check it. The CDR3 extends over 13 amino acids. Germline CDR1 is MDHEN and CDR2 is SYDVKM. CDR3 amino acids: CASSPTSPGELFF.

The V gene is TRBV7-2, the J gene TRBJ1-2; the D gene TCRdb calls, TRBD1, cannot be checked with no DNA. The CDR3 is 13 amino acids. The germline V gene has CDR1 SGHTA and CDR2 FQGNSA. CDR3 amino acids: CASSPSVGNGYTF.

The chain employs TRBV20-1 and TRBJ2-7; with no DNA, the TCRdb D assignment of TRBD1 cannot be verified. The CDR3 covers 12 residues. In germline, CDR1 is DFQATT, CDR2 SNEGSKA (reference sequence). The CDR3 sequence is CSANRHPYEQYF.

This chain connects TRBV18 to TRBJ2-1; TCRdb's D call, TRBD1, is unchecked because there is no DNA. The germline gives CDR1 KGHSH, CDR2 LQKENI. The length of the CDR3 is 16 residues. CDR3 amino acids: CASSPRRDRGDNEQFF.

The V and J genes are TRBV12-3 or TRBV12-4 and TRBJ2-3; the TCRdb D gene call, TRBD2, has no DNA to confirm it. The CDR3 totals 18 residues. The CDR3 sequence: CASSLAVGLAGRGDTQYF.

The chain combines TRBV6-1 with TRBJ1-2. This CDR3 region has 11 residues. CDR1 and CDR2 (germline): MNHNS, SASEGT. The CDR3 sequence: CASRLDYGYTF.

The genes are TRBV29-1 and TRBJ2-5. The CDR3 covers 11 residues. Germline CDR1 SQVTM, CDR2 ANQGSEA. The CDR3 sequence: CSVEDWKTQYF.

The chain uses TRBV5-1 and TRBJ2-6. The CDR3 has 16 amino acids. Germline CDR1 reads SGHRS; CDR2 reads YFSETQ. The CDR3 sequence is CASSLVPVTGANVLTF.

The chain carries TRBV2 and TRBJ1-2; TCRdb's D gene call, TRBD1, goes unchecked for lack of DNA. Germline V gene data show CDR1 as SNHLY and CDR2 as FYNNEI. This CDR3 contains 13 residues. The CDR3 reads CASAHGGDYGYTF.

The chain recombines TRBV30 with TRBJ1-1; TCRdb names TRBD1, which stays unverified in the absence of DNA. From germline, CDR1 is GTSNPN and CDR2 SVGIG (reference sequence). This CDR3 has 13 amino acids. The chain's CDR3 is CAWSGRRGSGAFF. Supplemented by reference TRBV30 and TRBJ1-1, the full variable domain reads SQTIHQWPATLVQPVGSPLSLECTVEGTSNPNLYWYRQAAGRGLQLLFYSVGIGQISSEVPQNLSASRPQDRQFILSSKKLLLSDSGFYLCAWSGRRGSGAFFGQGTRLTVV.

CDR3 loop: CASSLVSPDTIYF. The chain couples TRBV11-2 to TRBJ1-3. This CDR3 spans 13 amino acids. The germline V gene encodes CDR1 SGHAT and CDR2 FQNNGV.

The genes are TRBV6-5 and TRBJ2-5; as DNA is missing, the TRBD1 call by TCRdb cannot be tested. Germline CDR1 reads MNHEY; CDR2 reads SVGAGI. This CDR3 spans 11 amino acids. The CDR3 protein is CASGGAETQYF.

The chain links TRBV6-2 or TRBV6-3 to TRBJ1-2. Germline V gives CDR1 MNHEY, CDR2 SVGEGT. This CDR3 contains 13 residues. This CDR3 is CASSRGRLDGYTF.

This sequence joins TRBV10-3 and TRBJ2-1; TCRdb names TRBD2, which stays unverified in the absence of DNA. CDR1 and CDR2 (germline): ENHRY, SYGVKD. The CDR3 runs 16 residues. CDR3: CAISERSGSDANEQFF.

This chain's CDR3 is CASSLFQGDEKLFF. The rearrangement uses TRBV5-1 and TRBJ1-4; the D gene TCRdb calls, TRBD1, cannot be checked with no DNA. The CDR3 consists of 14 residues. Germline CDR1 SGHRS, CDR2 YFSETQ. Based on the CDR3 plus reference TRBV5-1 and TRBJ1-4, the full variable domain is KAGVTQTPRYLIKTRGQQVTLSCSPISGHRSVSWYQQTPGQGLQFLFEYFSETQRNKGNFPGRFSGRQFSNSRSEMNVSTLELGDSALYLCASSLFQGDEKLFFGSGTQLSVL.

The chain combines TRBV20-1 with TRBJ1-2; TCRdb designates TRBD1, a call that cannot be tested without DNA. The CDR3 extends over 12 amino acids. The germline gives CDR1 DFQATT, CDR2 SNEGSKA (reference sequence). CDR3 in amino acids: CSARQGTYGYTF.